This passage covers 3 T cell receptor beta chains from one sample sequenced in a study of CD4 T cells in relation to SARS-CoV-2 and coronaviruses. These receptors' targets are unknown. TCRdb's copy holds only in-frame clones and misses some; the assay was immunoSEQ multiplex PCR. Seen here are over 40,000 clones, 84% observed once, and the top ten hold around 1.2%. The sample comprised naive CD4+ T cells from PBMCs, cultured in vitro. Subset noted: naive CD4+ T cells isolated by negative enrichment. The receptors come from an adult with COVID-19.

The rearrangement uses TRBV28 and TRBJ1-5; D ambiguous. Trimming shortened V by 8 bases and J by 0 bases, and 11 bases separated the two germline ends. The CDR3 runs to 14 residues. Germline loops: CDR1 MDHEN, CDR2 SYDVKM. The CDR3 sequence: CASLDVSSNQPQHF. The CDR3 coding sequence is TGTGCCAGCTTAGACGTCTCTAGCAATCAGCCCCAGCATTTT.

CDR3 coding DNA: TGTGCCAGCAGCTTACAAGGGACAGACGGAGAGACCCAGTACTTC. The encoded protein is CASSLQGTDGETQYF. The chain is built from TRBV11-3 and TRBJ2-5; 7 nucleotides match TRBD1. V dropped 2 bases and J dropped 4; count of bases not matched to a gene: 7. This CDR3 contains 15 residues. Germline CDR1 and CDR2: SGHNT and YENEEA.

As DNA, the CDR3 is TGTGCCAGCAGCGCATTTCCCGGGACAAGTACCTACGAGCAGTACTTC. Translation gives CASSAFPGTSTYEQYF. The chain is built from TRBV5-4 and TRBJ2-7, with D possibly TRBD1 on 6 matching bases. Germline V gives CDR1 SGHNT, CDR2 YYREEE (reference sequence). The CDR3 spans 16 residues. Trimming left V 4 bases short and J 2 bases short, with 19 bases between.